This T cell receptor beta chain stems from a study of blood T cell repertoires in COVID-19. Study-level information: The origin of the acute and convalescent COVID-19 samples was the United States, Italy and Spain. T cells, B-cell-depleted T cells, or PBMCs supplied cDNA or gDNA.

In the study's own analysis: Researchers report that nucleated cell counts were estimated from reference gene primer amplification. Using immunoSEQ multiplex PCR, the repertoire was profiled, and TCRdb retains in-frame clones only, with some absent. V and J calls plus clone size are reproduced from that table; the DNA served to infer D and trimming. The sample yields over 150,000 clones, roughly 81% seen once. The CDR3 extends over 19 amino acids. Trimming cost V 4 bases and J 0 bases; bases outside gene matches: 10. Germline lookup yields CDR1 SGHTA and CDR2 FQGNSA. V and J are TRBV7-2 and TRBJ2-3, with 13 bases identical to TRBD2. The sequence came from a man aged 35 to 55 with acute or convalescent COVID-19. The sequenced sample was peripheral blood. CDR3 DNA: TGTGCCAGCAGCTCCGCGATCGGGACTAGCGGGACTAGCACAGATACGCAGTATTTT. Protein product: CASSSAIGTSGTSTDTQYF.